Listed below are T cell receptor beta chains from one sample, sequenced in a study of PD-L1 blockade in urothelial cancer. Clones were read by immunoSEQ multiplex PCR, and TCRdb kept only the in-frame ones, dropping some. The sample yields about 45,000 clones, roughly 88% seen once. This sample comprised PBMCs, obtained around atezolizumab (anti-PD-L1) treatment. Receptors were obtained from a man at least 80 years old with urothelial cancer. The CDR3 runs from the conserved cysteine through the conserved F or W. The D gene is left open where the match is weak. Only some rows state a clone size, as once, few, many or a class for expanded clones.

abundance: NA
d_gene: TRBD1
j_gene: TRBJ1-2
v_gene: TRBV28
CDR3aa: CASSWGQGQGGYTF
CDR3nt: TGTGCCAGCAGTTGGGGACAGGGTCAAGGTGGCTACACCTTC

abundance: NA
d_gene: TRBD2
j_gene: TRBJ2-3
v_gene: TRBV5-1
CDR3aa: CASSLARRKLTSGTSTDTQYF
CDR3nt: TGCGCCAGCAGCTTGGCCCGCCGGAAGTTGACTAGCGGGACTAGCACAGATACGCAGTATTTT

abundance: NA
d_gene: TRBD2
j_gene: TRBJ2-7
v_gene: TRBV9
CDR3aa: CASSVGLGLAGDEQYF
CDR3nt: TGTGCCAGCAGCGTAGGGCTAGGACTAGCGGGAGACGAGCAGTACTTC

abundance: NA
d_gene: TRBD1
j_gene: TRBJ2-3
v_gene: TRBV9
CDR3aa: CASSVRDRVDTDTQYF
CDR3nt: TGTGCCAGCAGCGTACGCGACAGGGTCGACACAGATACGCAGTATTTT

abundance: NA
d_gene: TRBD2
j_gene: TRBJ2-7
v_gene: TRBV27
CDR3aa: CASGRTSGYEQYF
CDR3nt: TGTGCCAGCGGAAGGACTAGCGGCTACGAGCAGTACTTC

abundance: NA
d_gene: NA
j_gene: TRBJ1-2
v_gene: TRBV27
CDR3aa: CASWGGDATNYGYTF
CDR3nt: TGTGCCAGCTGGGGCGGGGATGCTACTAACTATGGCTACACCTTC

abundance: NA
d_gene: NA
j_gene: TRBJ1-5
v_gene: TRBV5-4
CDR3aa: CASSLNGGRANQPQHF
CDR3nt: TGTGCCAGCAGCTTGAACGGGGGGAGGGCCAATCAGCCCCAGCATTTT

abundance: NA
d_gene: TRBD1
j_gene: TRBJ2-7
v_gene: TRBV6-1
CDR3aa: CASRVGDRGYEQYF
CDR3nt: TGTGCCAGCAGAGTTGGGGACAGGGGCTACGAGCAGTACTTC

abundance: NA
d_gene: TRBD1
j_gene: TRBJ2-2
v_gene: TRBV30
CDR3aa: CAWRGQRRHGELFF
CDR3nt: TGTGCCTGGAGGGGACAGCGGCGACACGGGGAGCTGTTTTTT

abundance: few
d_gene: TRBD2
j_gene: TRBJ2-1
v_gene: TRBV10-3
CDR3aa: CAISGQTAGESYNEQFF
CDR3nt: TGTGCCATCAGTGGACAGACAGCGGGAGAGTCCTACAATGAGCAGTTCTTC

abundance: once
d_gene: NA
j_gene: TRBJ1-5
v_gene: TRBV19
CDR3aa: CASSISTYSRPEPQHF
CDR3nt: TGTGCCAGTAGTATTTCGACATATTCTCGGCCGGAGCCCCAGCATTTT

abundance: NA
d_gene: TRBD2
j_gene: TRBJ2-7
v_gene: TRBV6-1
CDR3aa: CATMGLETYEQYF
CDR3nt: TGTGCCACCATGGGACTAGAGACCTACGAGCAGTACTTC

abundance: NA
d_gene: NA
j_gene: TRBJ1-1
v_gene: TRBV2
CDR3aa: CASTGVQGNTEAFF
CDR3nt: TGTGCCAGCACGGGAGTCCAGGGGAACACTGAAGCTTTCTTT

abundance: NA
d_gene: NA
j_gene: TRBJ2-1
v_gene: TRBV11-2
CDR3aa: CASSLAQGNEQFF
CDR3nt: TGTGCCAGCAGCTTAGCCCAGGGGAATGAGCAGTTCTTC

abundance: NA
d_gene: TRBD1
j_gene: TRBJ1-5
v_gene: TRBV6-5
CDR3aa: CASRRTGRNQPQHF
CDR3nt: TGTGCCAGCAGGCGGACAGGCCGCAATCAGCCCCAGCATTTT

abundance: NA
d_gene: TRBD1
j_gene: TRBJ1-4
v_gene: TRBV16
CDR3aa: CASSRGQFREKLFF
CDR3nt: TGTGCCAGCAGCCGGGGACAGTTTCGTGAAAAACTGTTTTTT

abundance: NA
d_gene: TRBD2
j_gene: TRBJ2-1
v_gene: TRBV5-4
CDR3aa: CASSGKTGGGLAGENEQFF
CDR3nt: TGTGCCAGCAGCGGAAAGACAGGGGGGGGACTAGCGGGAGAAAATGAGCAGTTCTTC

abundance: NA
d_gene: NA
j_gene: TRBJ2-7
v_gene: TRBV7-2
CDR3aa: CASSFRLAGTYEQYF
CDR3nt: TGTGCCAGCAGCTTCCGACTAGCCGGGACATACGAGCAGTACTTC

abundance: NA
d_gene: NA
j_gene: TRBJ2-7
v_gene: TRBV21-1
CDR3aa: CASSDSGTAYEQYF
CDR3nt: TGTGCCAGCAGCGATTCCGGGACAGCTTACGAGCAGTACTTC

abundance: NA
d_gene: NA
j_gene: TRBJ1-4
v_gene: TRBV6-5
CDR3aa: CASSYGGADEKLFF
CDR3nt: TGTGCCAGCAGTTACGGGGGGGCTGATGAAAAACTGTTTTTT

abundance: NA
d_gene: NA
j_gene: TRBJ1-1
v_gene: TRBV4-1
CDR3aa: CASSQTQVNTEAFF
CDR3nt: TGCGCCAGCAGCCAAACACAGGTGAACACTGAAGCTTTCTTT

abundance: NA
d_gene: TRBD1
j_gene: TRBJ1-2
v_gene: TRBV28
CDR3aa: CASSAGGQAKKSYGYTF
CDR3nt: TGTGCCAGCAGTGCGGGTGGACAGGCCAAGAAAAGCTATGGCTACACCTTC